These 24 T cell receptor beta chains share one sample of origin, sequenced in a study of T cells in Graves' hyperthyroidism and ophthalmopathy. TCR beta CDR3 regions were amplified from RNA transcripts. The TCR CDR3 was amplified in a first-round RT-PCR using the HTBI primer set. MiXCR, run by TCRdb on the multiplex PCR reads, gives a single entry per CDR3 protein. The sample holds roughly 350,000 distinct CDR3 sequences, approximately 15% seen once. Input material: blood. Every receptor here comes from a young woman with Graves' hyperthyroidism.

This clonotype was observed many times. The chain links TRBV12-5 to TRBJ1-1; weak D call: TRBD1 (5 bases). CDR1 is LGHNT and CDR2 is FRNRAP in the germline V gene. V lost 2 bases to trimming and J lost 7 bases, with 11 bases between them. The CDR3 has 13 amino acids. As DNA, the CDR3 is TGTGCTAGTGGTTTGCTGCAGGGCGGTGAAGCTTTCTTT. This codes for CASGLLQGGEAFF. Drawing the rest from reference TRBV12-5 and TRBJ1-1, the complete variable domain is DARVTQTPRHKVTEMGQEVTMRCQPILGHNTVFWYRQTMMQGLELLAYFRNRAPLDDSGMPKDRFSAEMPDATLATLKIQPSEPRDSAVYFCASGLLQGGEAFFGQGTRLTVV.

This clonotype was recorded a few times. CDR3 amino acids: CATSEGTPIEQFF. As DNA, the CDR3 is TGTGCCACCAGTGAGGGGACTCCCATTGAGCAGTTCTTC. The V call is TRBV24-1, the J call TRBJ2-1; possibly TRBD2 for D (6 bases). V lost 4 bases and J 9 bases, leaving 12 bases between the germline ends. The CDR3 is made up of 13 amino acids. From germline, CDR1 is KGHDR and CDR2 SFDVKD.

This clonotype was counted ten times or more. The rearrangement joins TRBV11-2 to TRBJ1-2, with 9 bases that match TRBD1. This CDR3 contains 13 residues. The V gene end was trimmed by 5 bases and the J gene end by 6 bases; junction bases not matched to a gene: 4. The germline CDR1 and CDR2 sequences are SGHAT and FQNNGV. The CDR3 region is CASSPGTGNGYTF. The CDR3 DNA sequence: TGTGCCAGCAGCCCCGGGACAGGGAATGGCTACACCTTC. Full variable domain (remainder filled in from reference TRBV11-2 and TRBJ1-2): EAGVAQSPRYKIIEKRQSVAFWCNPISGHATLYWYQQILGQGPKLLIQFQNNGVVDDSQLPKDRFSAERLKGVDSTLKIQPAKLEDSAVYLCASSPGTGNGYTFGSGTRLTVV.

At least ten counts were recorded for this clonotype. V gene TRBV7-8 combines with J gene TRBJ1-4; the match to TRBD1 covers 7 bases. The CDR3 is 16 residues long. Germline-derived CDR1 and CDR2 are SGHVS and FQNEAQ. V lost 5 bases and J lost 4; bases outside the gene matches: 10. The CDR3 DNA follows: TGTGCCAGCAGCCCGATAACCGGGACAGATAATGAAAAACTGTTTTTT. This gives the protein CASSPITGTDNEKLFF. The entire variable domain, with the rest obtained from reference TRBV7-8 and TRBJ1-4, is as follows: GAGVSQSPRYKVAKRGQDVALRCDPISGHVSLFWYQQALGQGPEFLTYFQNEAQLDKSGLPSDRFFAERPEGSVSTLKIQRTQQEDSAVYLCASSPITGTDNEKLFFGSGTQLSVL.

The rearrangement uses TRBV5-1 and TRBJ2-6, with D maybe TRBD1 (5 bases). Germline V CDR1 and CDR2: SGHRS, YFSETQ. The CDR3 sequence is 15 residues long. Trimming cost V 5 bases and J 2 bases, with 11 bases left between them. The CDR3 sequence is CASSGATPGANVLTF. CDR3 DNA: TGCGCCAGCAGTGGGGCTACCCCTGGGGCCAACGTCCTGACTTTC.

J is TRBJ2-6 and V is TRBV19; D is tentatively TRBD1 or TRBD2 (5 bases each). Trimming took off 7 bases at V and 0 bases at J, with 16 bases between the two ends. The CDR3 totals 17 residues. Germline CDR1 LNHDA, CDR2 SQIVND (reference sequence). CDR3 in DNA: TGTGCCAGTACCTCCCGCTGGGGGACCTCTGGGGCCAACGTCCTGACTTTC. Its protein is CASTSRWGTSGANVLTF.

In its sample, this clonotype was seen a few times. This chain uses TRBV7-2 with TRBJ2-3, with D perhaps assigned TRBD1 or TRBD2 (5 bases each). Germline V lookup: CDR1 SGHTA, CDR2 FQGNSA. The CDR3 length is 12 residues. V was trimmed by 5 bases and J by 14 bases, leaving 17 bases between them. CDR3 region: CASSETESSTYF. Written as DNA, the CDR3 is TGTGCCAGCAGCGAGACAGAGTCTAGCACGTATTTT. Variable domain in full (rest from reference TRBV7-2 and TRBJ2-3): GAGVSQSPSNKVTEKGKDVELRCDPISGHTALYWYRQSLGQGLEFLIYFQGNSAPDKSGLPSDRFSAERTGGSVSTLTIQRTQQEDSAVYLCASSETESSTYFGPGTRLTVL.

Ten or more counts support this clonotype. The chain combines TRBV28 with TRBJ1-6; D gene uncertain. V was shortened by 5 bases and J by 7 bases, with 12 bases between the two germline ends. CDR3 length: 14 residues. The germline CDR1 and CDR2 sequences are MDHEN and SYDVKM. This CDR3 is CASSTWPPNSPLHF. In DNA form, the CDR3 reads TGTGCCAGCAGTACCTGGCCCCCCAATTCACCCCTCCACTTT. Filled out from reference TRBV28 and TRBJ1-6, the complete variable domain reads DVKVTQSSRYLVKRTGEKVFLECVQDMDHENMFWYRQDPGLGLRLIYFSYDVKMKEKGDIPEGYSVSREKKERFSLILESASTNQTSMYLCASSTWPPNSPLHFGNGTRLTVT.

The gene calls are TRBV18 and TRBJ1-1; D is possibly TRBD1 (6 bases). Germline CDR1 KGHSH, CDR2 LQKENI. The ends were cut back, 3 bases at V and 5 bases at J, with 13 bases in the middle. The CDR3 runs to 14 residues. Here the CDR3 reads CASSPRQAGTEAFF. DNA for the CDR3: TGTGCCAGCTCACCGAGACAGGCTGGGACTGAAGCTTTCTTT.

This clonotype was observed at least ten times. This chain uses TRBV28 with TRBJ2-5; TRBD1 or TRBD2 may be the D gene (6 bases each). CDR3 size: 13 residues. The germline V gene has CDR1 MDHEN and CDR2 SYDVKM. Trimming stripped 4 bases from V and 6 bases from J, with 12 bases between. The DNA of the CDR3 is TGTGCCAGCAGTTCGCAGGGGAGGCAGACCCAGTACTTC. Its protein is CASSSQGRQTQYF.

To note about this clonotype: The germline gene is not matched at one end of the junction; a read error may be the cause. The gene calls are TRBV5-1 and TRBJ2-1; D call uncertain. From germline, CDR1 is SGHRS and CDR2 YFSETQ. The CDR3 length is 16 residues. The DNA for the CDR3 is TGCGCCAGCAGCTTGGACAGCTCCGGCTCCTACATTGAGCAGTTCTTC. Amino acid sequence: CASSLDSSGSYIEQFF.

The chain has TRBV5-6 and TRBJ2-4, with 8 bases matching TRBD1. CDR1 SGHDT and CDR2 YYEEEE come from the germline V gene. J lost 0 bases, V lost 4 bases, and 12 bases had no gene match. The CDR3 is made up of 18 amino acids. The CDR3 sequence is CASSHEVGQGLAKNIQYF. For the CDR3, the DNA is TGTGCCAGCAGCCACGAAGTCGGACAGGGCCTAGCCAAAAACATTCAGTACTTC. Supplemented by reference TRBV5-6 and TRBJ2-4, the full variable domain reads DAGVTQSPTHLIKTRGQQVTLRCSPKSGHDTVSWYQQALGQGPQFIFQYYEEEERQRGNFPDRFSGHQFPNYSSELNVNALLLGDSALYLCASSHEVGQGLAKNIQYFGAGTRLSVL.

This sequence joins TRBV11-2 and TRBJ2-1; a possible D gene is TRBD2 (6 bases). V was clipped by 1 base and J by 15 bases, with 13 bases between them. There are 12 residues in the CDR3. Germline assignment: CDR1 SGHAT and CDR2 FQNNGV. The CDR3, as DNA: TGTGCCAGCAGCTTAGGGAGGGAAGACCGGTTCTTC. Residues: CASSLGREDRFF.

This clonotype has at least ten counts. This rearrangement joins TRBV28 to TRBJ1-6; perhaps TRBD1 as D (5 bases). The CDR3 extends over 15 amino acids. Germline assignment: CDR1 MDHEN and CDR2 SYDVKM. V was clipped by 5 bases and J by 9 bases, with 17 bases between them. This CDR3 reads CASSPPPGIGSPLHF. DNA of the CDR3: TGTGCCAGCAGTCCCCCCCCAGGGATCGGTTCACCCCTCCACTTT.

This clonotype turned up a few times. The chain uses TRBV28 and TRBJ1-3, with a tentative D call TRBD1 (5 bases). V was clipped by 4 bases and J by 6 bases, with 13 bases between them. The length of the CDR3 is 14 residues. Germline CDR1 MDHEN, CDR2 SYDVKM. The CDR3 loop is CASSSSGTQNTIYF. CDR3 sequence (DNA): TGTGCCAGCAGTTCCTCCGGGACTCAAAACACCATATATTTT.

This clonotype appeared a few times. The J gene is TRBJ2-1, the V gene TRBV7-9; D perhaps matches TRBD2 (7 bases). The CDR3 sequence is 16 residues long. Trimming pared 5 bases from V and 4 bases from J, leaving 18 bases between. The germline V gene encodes CDR1 SEHNR and CDR2 FQNEAQ (reference sequence). CDR3 DNA sequence: TGTGCCAGCAGCGAAGAGGGGGGGGGTGTATACAATGAGCAGTTCTTC. It translates to CASSEEGGGVYNEQFF.

The table lists this clonotype with a count of one. This chain uses TRBV14 with TRBJ1-2; D gene unclear. The CDR3 has 12 residues. Trimming shortened V by 3 bases and J by 9 bases, and 11 bases separated the two germline ends. The germline V gene has CDR1 SGHDN and CDR2 FVKESK. The CDR3 DNA sequence: TGTGCCAGCAGCCAGGAAGCGGGGAGCTACACCTTC. It codes for CASSQEAGSYTF.

This clonotype turned up a few times. This chain connects TRBV10-3 to TRBJ2-3; a weak D match, TRBD2 (6 bases). This CDR3 comprises 15 residues. Germline V lookup: CDR1 ENHRY, CDR2 SYGVKD. Trimming took off 3 bases at V and 5 bases at J, with 15 bases between the two ends. CDR3 in DNA: TGTGCCATCAGTGAATATCTGGAGGGCGGAGATACGCAGTATTTT. It encodes CAISEYLEGGDTQYF.

This clonotype showed up just a few times. The chain is built from TRBV2 and TRBJ1-6; TRBD1 agrees at 9 bases. The CDR3 has 14 residues. Per the germline V gene, CDR1 is SNHLY and CDR2 is FYNNEI. V dropped 8 bases and J dropped 9; count of bases not matched to a gene: 8. CDR3 loop: CASDPGQGASPLHF. CDR3 in DNA: TGTGCCAGCGATCCGGGACAGGGCGCTTCACCCCTCCACTTT.

In its sample, this clonotype was seen many times. This rearrangement joins TRBV6-5 to TRBJ2-2, with D perhaps matching TRBD1 (5 bases). Trimming shortened V by 2 bases and J by 6 bases, and 10 bases separated the two germline ends. Germline values: CDR1 MNHEY, CDR2 SVGAGI. This CDR3 comprises 14 residues. In DNA, the CDR3 is TGTGCCAGCAGTTACGTCAGGGAAGCCGGGGAGCTGTTTTTT. Translated, it gives CASSYVREAGELFF.

This clonotype has at least ten counts. The chain couples TRBV6-1 to TRBJ2-7, with TRBD2 identical over 9 bases. The CDR3 spans 15 residues. Per germline, CDR1 MNHNS and CDR2 SASEGT. Losses at the gene ends were 6 bases for V and 5 bases for J; bases not matched to a gene: 11. Here the CDR3 DNA reads TGTGCCAGCAGAGACTTAGCGGGAGTGCGGGACGAGCAGTACTTC. As protein: CASRDLAGVRDEQYF.

Only a few counts were recorded for this clonotype. The V and J genes are TRBV9 and TRBJ2-7, with 11 bases identical to TRBD2. Germline V gene lookup returns CDR1 SGDLS and CDR2 YYNGEE. The CDR3 loop spans 14 amino acids. V lost 0 bases and J lost 6; bases outside the gene matches: 2. CDR3 DNA: TGTGCCAGCAGCGTAGAACTAGCGGGAGCCGAGCAGTACTTC. Encoded protein: CASSVELAGAEQYF.

This clonotype was detected ten times or more. The rearrangement joins TRBV11-1 to TRBJ2-2; D is possibly TRBD2 (6 bases). Looked up from germline, CDR1 is SGHAT and CDR2 is FQDESV (reference sequence). The V and J ends lost 5 bases and 6 bases respectively, with 13 bases between them. CDR3 size: 14 residues. Here the CDR3 reads CASSLGWEAGELFF. The CDR3 DNA is TGTGCCAGCAGCCTAGGGTGGGAGGCCGGGGAGCTGTTTTTT.

This chain joins TRBV6-5 and TRBJ2-5, with 9 bases lining up with TRBD2. Germline CDR1 reads MNHEY; CDR2 reads SVGAGI. This CDR3 contains 15 residues. J gave up 2 bases and V 3 bases, and 4 bases lay outside the gene matches. CDR3 DNA sequence: TGTGCCAGCAGTTATGAGACTAGCGGACAAGAGACCCAGTACTTC. It codes for CASSYETSGQETQYF.